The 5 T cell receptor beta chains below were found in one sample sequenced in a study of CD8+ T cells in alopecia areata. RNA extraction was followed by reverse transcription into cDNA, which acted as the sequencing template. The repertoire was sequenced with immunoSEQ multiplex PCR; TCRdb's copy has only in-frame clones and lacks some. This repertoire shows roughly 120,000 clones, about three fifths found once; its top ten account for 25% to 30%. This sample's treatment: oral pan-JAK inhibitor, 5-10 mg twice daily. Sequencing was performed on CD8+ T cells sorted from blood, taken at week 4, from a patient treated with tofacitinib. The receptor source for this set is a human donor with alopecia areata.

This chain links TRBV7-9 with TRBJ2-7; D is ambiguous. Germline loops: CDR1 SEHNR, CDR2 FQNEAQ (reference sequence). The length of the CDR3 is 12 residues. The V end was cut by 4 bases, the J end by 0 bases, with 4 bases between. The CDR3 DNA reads TGTGCCAGCAGCTATATCTCCTACGAGCAGTACTTC. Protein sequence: CASSYISYEQYF.

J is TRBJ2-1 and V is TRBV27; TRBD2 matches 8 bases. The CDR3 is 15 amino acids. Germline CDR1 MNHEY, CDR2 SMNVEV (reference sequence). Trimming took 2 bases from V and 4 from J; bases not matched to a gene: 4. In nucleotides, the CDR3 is TGTGCCAGCAGTTTAAGGGCGGGGGGATACAATGAGCAGTTCTTC. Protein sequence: CASSLRAGGYNEQFF.

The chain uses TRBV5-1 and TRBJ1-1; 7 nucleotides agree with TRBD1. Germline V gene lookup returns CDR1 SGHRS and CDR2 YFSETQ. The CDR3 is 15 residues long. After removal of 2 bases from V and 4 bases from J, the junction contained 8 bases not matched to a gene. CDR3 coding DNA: TGCGCCAGCAGCTTTACGACAGGGTTGAGCACTGAAGCTTTCTTT. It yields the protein CASSFTTGLSTEAFF.

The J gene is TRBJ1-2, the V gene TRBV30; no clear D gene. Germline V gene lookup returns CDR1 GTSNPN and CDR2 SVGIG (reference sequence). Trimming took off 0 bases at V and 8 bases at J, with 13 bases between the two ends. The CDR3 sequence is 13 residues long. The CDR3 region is CAWSVILEDGYTF. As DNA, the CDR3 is TGTGCCTGGAGTGTAATCCTAGAGGACGGCTACACCTTC.

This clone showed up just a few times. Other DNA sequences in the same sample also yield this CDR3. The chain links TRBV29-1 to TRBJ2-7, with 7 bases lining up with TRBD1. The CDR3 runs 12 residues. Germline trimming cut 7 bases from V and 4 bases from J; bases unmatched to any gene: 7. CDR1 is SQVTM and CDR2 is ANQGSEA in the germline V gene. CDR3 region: CSGGDSSYEQYF. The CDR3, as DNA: TGCAGCGGTGGGGACAGCTCTTACGAGCAGTACTTC.